These 14 T cell receptor beta chains were sequenced from one sample in a study of glioma-infiltrating T cells after dendritic cell vaccination. Measured with immunoSEQ multiplex PCR; TCRdb has only the in-frame clones, and not every one. The table lists 75,000 to 100,000 clones, around three quarters of them singletons, with approximately 6% in the top ten. The sample in question was blood, obtained before dendritic cell vaccination. These receptor sequences come from a human donor with glioblastoma.

This chain joins TRBV5-1 and TRBJ1-1, with D uncertain. The V end lost 0 bases, the J end lost 0 bases, and 6 bases lay between the germline ends. This CDR3 contains 14 residues. The germline V gene encodes CDR1 SGHRS and CDR2 YFSETQ. The CDR3 region has the DNA TGCGCCAGCAGCTTGGAATCGGTGAACACTGAAGCTTTCTTT. This encodes CASSLESVNTEAFF.

The chain is built from TRBV11-2 and TRBJ1-1, with D unresolved. V was cut by 0 bases and J by 7 bases, with 9 bases left in between. Germline lookup yields CDR1 SGHAT and CDR2 FQNNGV. The CDR3 covers 13 residues. CDR3 protein: CASSLDRRSEAFF. In nucleotides, the CDR3 is TGTGCCAGCAGCTTAGACAGACGGAGTGAAGCTTTCTTT.

The rearrangement uses TRBV5-4 and TRBJ2-7; D might be TRBD2 (5 bases). Germline loops: CDR1 SGHNT, CDR2 YYREEE (reference sequence). The CDR3 spans 15 residues. V lost 2 bases and J lost 2, with 14 bases in between. CDR3 sequence: CASSFLSGLTYEQYF. CDR3 in DNA: TGTGCCAGCAGCTTCCTCAGCGGATTAACCTACGAGCAGTACTTC.

The rearrangement uses TRBV5-1 and TRBJ1-3, with 7 bases lining up with TRBD1. In germline, CDR1 is SGHRS, CDR2 YFSETQ. J was trimmed by 2 bases and V by 0 bases; bases with no gene match: 5. The CDR3 totals 16 residues. In nucleotides, the CDR3 is TGCGCCAGCAGCTTGGGGATGACAGGGCCTGGAAACACCATATATTTT. The encoded protein is CASSLGMTGPGNTIYF.

V is TRBV11-2 and J is TRBJ2-1; 8 bases map to TRBD2. Trimming at V came to 2 bases and at J to 9 bases, leaving 15 bases not matched to a gene. The CDR3 spans 17 residues. The germline V gene has CDR1 SGHAT and CDR2 FQNNGV. CDR3 nucleotide sequence: TGTGCCAGCAGCTTACACTGGGGTAGCGGGATCGGGAGTGAGCAGTTCTTC. It yields the protein CASSLHWGSGIGSEQFF.

J is TRBJ2-1 and V is TRBV18; weak D call: TRBD2 (6 bases). Trimming took 4 bases from V and 0 from J, leaving 10 bases between them. This CDR3 has 15 amino acids. The V gene's germline CDR1 is KGHSH and CDR2 LQKENI. The CDR3 coding sequence is TGTGCCAGCTCACGGGACTGGAGCTCCTACAATGAGCAGTTCTTC. This sequence encodes CASSRDWSSYNEQFF.

This chain joins TRBV16 and TRBJ2-7; 7 bases are shared with TRBD2. Germline V CDR1 and CDR2: KGHSY, FQNENV. V was pared by 0 bases and J by 1 base, with 6 bases of the junction left unmatched. The CDR3 length is 16 residues. The CDR3 nucleotides are TGTGCCAGCAGCCAATCGGGAGGGGTAGGGTCCTACGAGCAGTACTTC. Protein: CASSQSGGVGSYEQYF.

The chain uses TRBV5-1 and TRBJ2-5, with unresolved D. The CDR3 is made up of 15 amino acids. V lost 4 bases to trimming and J lost 5 bases, with 18 bases between them. Germline-derived CDR1 and CDR2 are SGHRS and YFSETQ. The CDR3 nucleotides are TGCGCCAGCAGCCTCTCCCCTACGGGTGGCGAGACCCAGTACTTC. It codes for CASSLSPTGGETQYF. The whole variable domain, remainder taken from reference TRBV5-1 and TRBJ2-5, is KAGVTQTPRYLIKTRGQQVTLSCSPISGHRSVSWYQQTPGQGLQFLFEYFSETQRNKGNFPGRFSGRQFSNSRSEMNVSTLELGDSALYLCASSLSPTGGETQYFGPGTRLLVL.

The rearrangement links TRBV18 to TRBJ1-1; D perhaps matches TRBD1 (5 bases). The ends were cut back, 3 bases at V and 11 bases at J, with 16 bases in the middle. The CDR3 is 13 residues long. Germline V gene lookup returns CDR1 KGHSH and CDR2 LQKENI. The CDR3 DNA follows: TGTGCCAGCTCACCGCTACCCAGGGATGCCGCTTTCTTT. It is translated as CASSPLPRDAAFF.

The chain is built from TRBV4-1 and TRBJ2-6; TRBD1 aligns across 12 bases. CDR3 length: 17 amino acids. CDR1 and CDR2 (germline): MGHRA, YSYEKL. J was trimmed by 1 base and V by 3 bases; bases with no gene match: 1. This chain's CDR3 is CASSQGQGASGANVLTF. DNA of the CDR3: TGCGCCAGCAGCCAGGGACAGGGGGCGTCTGGGGCCAACGTCCTGACTTTC.

The chain joins TRBV30 to TRBJ1-3; D might be TRBD1 (6 bases). The length of the CDR3 is 17 residues. V lost 0 bases to trimming and J lost 4 bases, with 19 bases between them. Germline V CDR1 and CDR2: GTSNPN, SVGIG (reference sequence). This CDR3 reads CAWSVRRQVVWGNTIYF. The CDR3, as DNA: TGTGCCTGGAGTGTACGGAGACAGGTCGTTTGGGGAAACACCATATATTTT.

CDR3 residues: CASSPRHPPDTEAFF. The DNA for the CDR3 is TGTGCCAGCTCACCCAGACACCCCCCCGACACTGAAGCTTTCTTT. The V and J genes are TRBV18 and TRBJ1-1, with D hard to call. Germline V gene lookup returns CDR1 KGHSH and CDR2 LQKENI. The CDR3 has 15 residues. The ends were cut back, 3 bases at V and 3 bases at J, with 14 bases in the middle. The full variable domain, in which reference TRBV18 and TRBJ1-1 provide the parts outside the CDR3, is NAGVMQNPRHLVRRRGQEARLRCSPMKGHSHVYWYRQLPEEGLKFMVYLQKENIIDESGMPKERFSAEFPKEGPSILRIQQVVRGDSAAYFCASSPRHPPDTEAFFGQGTRLTVV.

The chain is built from TRBV6-6 and TRBJ2-7; tentative D call: TRBD2 (5 bases). This CDR3 has 15 residues. Germline assignment: CDR1 MNHNY and CDR2 SVGAGI (reference sequence). The V gene lost 2 bases and the J gene lost 0 bases, with 11 bases spanning the gap. CDR3 in amino acids: CASSYVGGYSYEQYF. DNA of the CDR3: TGTGCCAGCAGTTACGTTGGCGGGTACTCCTACGAGCAGTACTTC.

As DNA, the CDR3 is TGTGCCAGCAGCCCTCTGACTAGCGGGTCAGGCGAGCAGTACTTC. This translates into CASSPLTSGSGEQYF. The chain couples TRBV7-2 to TRBJ2-7, with 10 nucleotides matching TRBD2. J lost 6 bases, V lost 5 bases, and 10 bases had no gene match. CDR3 length: 15 amino acids. CDR1 and CDR2 from the germline V gene are SGHTA and FQGNSA.